The clone carrying this T cell receptor (beta chain) was picked up many times. No antigen is known for it. The V gene's germline CDR1 is LNHNV and CDR2 YYDKDF (reference sequence). V lost 4 bases and J lost 3; bases outside the gene matches: 3. This CDR3 has 15 residues. As the method for making TCR beta libraries, quantitative 5'-RACE with molecular barcodes was used. MiXCR, run by TCRdb on the 5' RACE reads, gives a single entry per CDR3 protein. The sample has approximately 28,000 distinct CDR3 sequences, 7.9% seen once; the top ten hold 25% to 30%. The data originate from a study of CD8 T cells in ankylosing spondylitis. Findings and limits, study-wide: Disease-linked clones, CD8+, were relatively rare in peripheral blood. Matched synovial fluid from ankylosing spondylitis patients was reported to be enriched for disease-linked clones. Typical of ankylosing spondylitis blood, it appeared, was a TCR beta motif of roughly eight highly homologous variants.

V gene TRBV15 combines with J gene TRBJ2-2, with 9 positions matching TRBD1. This receptor was obtained from a male donor with ankylosing spondylitis or in good health (not recorded which). Sequencing input: blood. The DNA for the CDR3 is TGTGCCACCAGCACAGGACAGGGGCACACCGGGGAGCTGTTTTTT. It specifies CATSTGQGHTGELFF.